This is a list of T cell receptor beta chains from one sample in a study of T cell repertoires in cytomegalovirus infection. TCRdb passed the reads through MiXCR, listing each CDR3 protein once. Of under 350,000 distinct CDR3 sequences detected, roughly a tenth appear once; the ten largest clones hold around 2.4%. What was sequenced was PBMCs. These receptors all come from a human donor in good health (CMV status not recorded). Some clones in this sample may be carry-over from other donors' samples. Each CDR3 is given with its conserved first and last residue. Fields, in order: J gene, D gene, clone size, V gene, CDR3 DNA, CDR3 protein. A D gene is named only where the DNA matches it firmly. Size tells how often a clone was seen (once, few, many) or the class of an expanded clone, and some rows leave it out.

J: TRBJ1-1
D: TRBD1
size: many
V: TRBV7-2
DNA: TGTGCCAGCAGCCTCAGGGTAGGGCAGGGGGCGAACACTGAAGCTTTCTTT
CDR3: CASSLRVGQGANTEAFF

J: TRBJ2-2
D: .
size: many
V: TRBV28
DNA: TGTGCCAGCAGTTTCGGGGCAGGAAGGGAGCTGTTTTTT
CDR3: CASSFGAGRELFF

J: TRBJ1-5
D: .
size: many
V: TRBV6-6
DNA: TGTGCCAGCAGTTACTCGTCCGGGCTGCAGCCCCAGCATTTT
CDR3: CASSYSSGLQPQHF

J: TRBJ1-2
D: TRBD1
size: .
V: TRBV27
DNA: TGTGCCAGCAGTTTTTCTGAACAGGGGGGTAACTATGGCTACACCTTC
CDR3: CASSFSEQGGNYGYTF

J: TRBJ2-2
D: .
size: many
V: TRBV12-3/TRBV12-4
DNA: TGTGCCAGCAGCCCATGGACCGGGGAGCTGTTTTTT
CDR3: CASSPWTGELFF

J: TRBJ2-6
D: TRBD1
size: many
V: TRBV28
DNA: TGTGCCAGCAGGGGGACAGGGGTTGGGGCCAACGTCCTGACTTTC
CDR3: CASRGTGVGANVLTF

J: TRBJ2-1
D: TRBD2
size: many
V: TRBV6-4
DNA: TGTGCCAGCAGTGAACTAGCGGGGGGCAATGAGCAGTTCTTC
CDR3: CASSELAGGNEQFF

J: TRBJ2-7
D: .
size: many
V: TRBV19
DNA: TGTGCCACTGGACAGAACTACGAGCAGTACTTC
CDR3: CATGQNYEQYF

J: TRBJ1-4
D: TRBD1
size: few
V: TRBV29-1
DNA: TGCAGCGTCCGCGGAGGGGGCAATAATGAAAAACTGTTTTTT
CDR3: CSVRGGGNNEKLFF

J: TRBJ1-6
D: .
size: many
V: TRBV2
DNA: TGTGCCAGCAGTGAGGACAACTCCTATAATTCACCCCTCCACTTT
CDR3: CASSEDNSYNSPLHF

J: TRBJ2-4
D: .
size: .
V: TRBV19
DNA: TGTGCCAGTAGTGGCAGGACAGCGGATTTAGGACTACCTCGACAAAACATTCAGTACTTC
CDR3: CASSGRTADLGLPRQNIQYF

J: TRBJ2-3
D: TRBD1
size: .
V: TRBV5-1
DNA: TGCGCCAGCAGCGGGAGGACAGGGTGGATCACCTGGCAGTATTTT
CDR3: CASSGRTGWITWQYF

J: TRBJ2-7
D: TRBD2
size: .
V: TRBV2
DNA: TGTGCCAGCAGTGAGGGCGGGGGGCCAACCTACGAGCAGTACTTC
CDR3: CASSEGGGPTYEQYF

J: TRBJ2-5
D: .
size: many
V: TRBV20-1
DNA: TGCAGTGCTAGCCTTTCTACGGTATCGATAGAGACCCAGTACTTC
CDR3: CSASLSTVSIETQYF

J: TRBJ2-2
D: .
size: few
V: TRBV7-9
DNA: TGTGCCAGCACCTCCGCAACAGGGAGTGGCACCGGGGAGCTGTTTTTT
CDR3: CASTSATGSGTGELFF

J: TRBJ1-5
D: TRBD1
size: many
V: TRBV24-1
DNA: TGTGCCACCAGTGACCAGACAGGGGTTAGGCATTTT
CDR3: CATSDQTGVRHF

J: TRBJ1-5
D: TRBD1
size: many
V: TRBV12-3/TRBV12-4
DNA: TGTGCCAGCAGTTTAGTCCGGACAGGGGTAGAACAGCCCCAGCATTTT
CDR3: CASSLVRTGVEQPQHF

J: TRBJ2-5
D: .
size: .
V: TRBV24-1
DNA: TGTGCCACCAGTGAGGGGGTCGGGGGACAAGAGACCCAGTACTTC
CDR3: CATSEGVGGQETQYF

J: TRBJ2-2
D: .
size: many
V: TRBV6-2/TRBV6-3
DNA: TGTGCCAGCAGTCGGCTTAGTTACGACACCGGGGAGCTGTTTTTT
CDR3: CASSRLSYDTGELFF

J: TRBJ2-7
D: TRBD1
size: .
V: TRBV29-1
DNA: TGCAGCGCAATAGGACAGGTGACCTACGAGCAGTACTTC
CDR3: CSAIGQVTYEQYF

J: TRBJ2-1
D: TRBD2
size: many
V: TRBV7-6
DNA: TGTGCCAGCAGCTTAGTTCTGACTAGCGGGGCCAATGAGCAGTTCTTC
CDR3: CASSLVLTSGANEQFF

J: TRBJ1-2
D: TRBD1
size: .
V: TRBV29-1
DNA: TGCAGCGTTGAGCCCGGGGACAGCTACTATGGCTACACCTTC
CDR3: CSVEPGDSYYGYTF

J: TRBJ1-1
D: .
size: .
V: TRBV5-6
DNA: TGTGCCAGCACCCTGGGGGTGGGGTTGAACACTGAAGCTTTCTTT
CDR3: CASTLGVGLNTEAFF

J: TRBJ2-3
D: TRBD2
size: many
V: TRBV11-2
DNA: TGTGCCTACGGGGGGGCAGATACGCAGTATTTT
CDR3: CAYGGADTQYF

J: TRBJ2-2
D: .
size: many
V: TRBV4-2
DNA: TGTGCCAGCAGCCAAGAGGGACTCAACACCGGGGAGCTGTTTTTT
CDR3: CASSQEGLNTGELFF

J: TRBJ1-2
D: .
size: many
V: TRBV20-1
DNA: TGCAGTGCTAGAGGCTCAGGATCTTCCTATGGCTACACCTTC
CDR3: CSARGSGSSYGYTF

J: TRBJ1-5
D: .
size: many
V: TRBV7-9
DNA: TGTGCCAGCAGCCCCGGCAGCTATAGCAATCAGCCCCAGCATTTT
CDR3: CASSPGSYSNQPQHF

J: TRBJ2-1
D: .
size: many
V: TRBV29-1
DNA: TGCAGCGTTCCGGATGGGAATGAGCAGTTCTTC
CDR3: CSVPDGNEQFF

J: TRBJ2-1
D: .
size: .
V: TRBV6-5
DNA: TGTGCCAGCAGTACGGAACTAAATGAGCAGTTCTTC
CDR3: CASSTELNEQFF

J: TRBJ2-1
D: .
size: many
V: TRBV7-3
DNA: TGTGCCAGCAGCCCCGGACCCCTCTCCTACAATGAGCAGTTCTTC
CDR3: CASSPGPLSYNEQFF

J: TRBJ2-3
D: .
size: once
V: TRBV20-1
DNA: TGCAGTGCTAGACACCCAATCACAGATACGCAGTATTTT
CDR3: CSARHPITDTQYF

J: TRBJ2-1
D: .
size: many
V: TRBV27
DNA: TGTGCCAGCAGTTTAGGTCAGCCTGAGTACAATGAGCAGTTCTTC
CDR3: CASSLGQPEYNEQFF

J: TRBJ2-3
D: .
size: many
V: TRBV28
DNA: TGTGCCAGCAGGTCACAGGGCGGGCCGGCAGATACGCAGTATTTT
CDR3: CASRSQGGPADTQYF

J: TRBJ2-1
D: TRBD1
size: many
V: TRBV7-2
DNA: TGTGCCAGCAGCTTGAGATATCGTGACAGGGGGTTCAATGAGCAGTTCTTC
CDR3: CASSLRYRDRGFNEQFF

J: TRBJ2-7
D: TRBD1
size: few
V: TRBV28
DNA: TGTGCCAGCAGTTTCCCGGGACAGAGTTACGAGCAGTACTTC
CDR3: CASSFPGQSYEQYF

J: TRBJ2-1
D: TRBD1
size: many
V: TRBV5-6
DNA: TGTGCCAGCAGCTTAAGACAGGGGTCAAGCTCCTACAATGAGCAGTTCTTC
CDR3: CASSLRQGSSSYNEQFF

J: TRBJ1-2
D: .
size: many
V: TRBV14
DNA: TGTGCCAGCAGCCAAGTTAGAAGCTATGGCTACACCTTC
CDR3: CASSQVRSYGYTF

J: TRBJ2-1
D: .
size: .
V: TRBV6-6
DNA: TGTGCCAGCAGTTACTCTACGGGGTACAGCTACAATGAGCAGTTCTTC
CDR3: CASSYSTGYSYNEQFF

J: TRBJ2-6
D: .
size: many
V: TRBV7-9
DNA: TGTGCCAGCAGCTCCGGGTCGTTGGTGGTAGGGGCCAACGTCCTGACTTTC
CDR3: CASSSGSLVVGANVLTF

J: TRBJ2-7
D: TRBD2
size: .
V: TRBV20-1
DNA: TGCAGTGCTCTAGGGCTAGCGGGGAACTACGAGCAGTACTTC
CDR3: CSALGLAGNYEQYF

J: TRBJ2-7
D: .
size: .
V: TRBV20-1
DNA: TGCAGTGCTAGAGGGTTGGGGGGAGATCACGAGCAGTACTTC
CDR3: CSARGLGGDHEQYF

J: TRBJ1-1
D: .
size: once
V: TRBV20-1
DNA: TGCAGTGCTGAAGGACAGAGGAACACTGAAGCTTTCTTT
CDR3: CSAEGQRNTEAFF

J: TRBJ2-1
D: TRBD2
size: many
V: TRBV7-2
DNA: TGTGCCAGCACCCTAGCGGGGGGACGCTACAATGAGCAGTTCTTC
CDR3: CASTLAGGRYNEQFF

J: TRBJ2-3
D: .
size: many
V: TRBV27
DNA: TGTGCCACAACGGCCTTAGGAGGCTCTAGCACAGATACGCAGTATTTT
CDR3: CATTALGGSSTDTQYF

J: TRBJ2-5
D: .
size: many
V: TRBV15
DNA: TGTGCCACCAGCAGAGATGTTGCGGCAGGGAGGAGCCAAGAGACCCAGTACTTC
CDR3: CATSRDVAAGRSQETQYF

J: TRBJ1-1
D: .
size: many
V: TRBV10-3
DNA: TGTGCCATCAGTGAAGGGGGCACTGAAGCTTTCTTT
CDR3: CAISEGGTEAFF

J: TRBJ1-1
D: .
size: .
V: TRBV28
DNA: TGTGCCAGCAGTCAGATGGGGAGGGCGTGGACTGAAGCTTTCTTT
CDR3: CASSQMGRAWTEAFF

J: TRBJ2-1
D: .
size: many
V: TRBV4-2
DNA: TGTGCCAGCAGCCAAGATAGGACAGCACACAATGAGCAGTTCTTC
CDR3: CASSQDRTAHNEQFF

J: TRBJ2-5
D: TRBD1
size: many
V: TRBV29-1
DNA: TGCAGCGTTGATCTAACAGGGGGACAAGAGACCCAGTACTTC
CDR3: CSVDLTGGQETQYF

J: TRBJ2-2
D: TRBD2
size: many
V: TRBV5-1
DNA: TGCGCCAGCTTCCACTTTAGCCGGGGACTAGCGGATGATTACAAGCACCACACCGGGGAGCTGTTTTTT
CDR3: CASFHFSRGLADDYKHHTGELFF

J: TRBJ1-2
D: .
size: many
V: TRBV7-2
DNA: TGTGCCAGCACCCTCGGCAGCAACCAACCTCATGGCTACACCTTC
CDR3: CASTLGSNQPHGYTF

J: TRBJ1-3
D: .
size: many
V: TRBV7-6
DNA: TGTGCCAGCAGCCCTCATCAGAAGACTGGAAACACCATATATTTT
CDR3: CASSPHQKTGNTIYF

J: TRBJ1-2
D: .
size: many
V: TRBV7-2
DNA: TGTGCCAGCAGCTTAGAAAAGACATCGGATGGCTACACCTTC
CDR3: CASSLEKTSDGYTF

J: TRBJ1-2
D: TRBD1
size: many
V: TRBV20-1
DNA: TGCAGTGCTAGAGATCGGACAGGAGGGAAGGGCTACACCTTC
CDR3: CSARDRTGGKGYTF

J: TRBJ2-3
D: .
size: once
V: TRBV9
DNA: TGTGCCAGCAGCGAGGGGTCCAGCACAGATACGCAGTATTTT
CDR3: CASSEGSSTDTQYF

J: TRBJ2-2
D: .
size: many
V: TRBV6-2/TRBV6-3
DNA: TGTGCCAGCAGACCCTTCGAGACAGAAGTCGTCGCCGGGGAGCTGTTTTTT
CDR3: CASRPFETEVVAGELFF

J: TRBJ1-2
D: .
size: .
V: TRBV25-1
DNA: TGTGCCAGCAGTGAATGGCAGGGGTTGCATGGCTACACCTTC
CDR3: CASSEWQGLHGYTF

J: TRBJ1-1
D: .
size: .
V: TRBV29-1
DNA: TGCAGCTCACATAGAGGCGGTGGCACTGAAGCTTTCTTT
CDR3: CSSHRGGGTEAFF

J: TRBJ1-2
D: .
size: many
V: TRBV10-3
DNA: TGTGCCATCACCAGGGATATGATCTATGGCTACACCTTC
CDR3: CAITRDMIYGYTF

J: TRBJ1-5
D: TRBD1
size: many
V: TRBV20-1
DNA: TGCAGTGCTAGAGATCTTCAGGGGGCTCACAATCAGCCCCAGCATTTT
CDR3: CSARDLQGAHNQPQHF